This T cell receptor (beta chain) was observed in a study of molecular identifiers for immune sequencing clone quantification. Regarding the study as a whole: Clones that exceeded 20 RNA copies held over 98% of effector molecules, yet under 1% in naive cells.

TCRdb independently ran MiXCR on the PCR reads; one entry per CDR3 protein. The data show about 630,000 distinct CDR3 sequences, about 25% seen once. CDR3 length: 16 amino acids. The germline gives CDR1 SEHNR, CDR2 FQNEAQ (reference sequence). A CD8+CD4-CCR7+CD45RA+ gate was used to sort naive CD8 T cells. Concerning this clonotype itself: Its antigen is still unknown. A read error may account for a junction end that differs from germline.

J is TRBJ2-4 and V is TRBV7-9; D might be TRBD1 (6 bases). Source material: naive CD8+ T cells from blood, with Jurkat cell RNA spiked in. Sample subset: FACS-sorted CD8+CD4-CCR7+CD45RA+ naive T cells. The sequence was obtained from a human donor in good health. Some libraries in this study had Jurkat cell RNA spiked in. As DNA, the CDR3 is TGTGCCAGCAGCTCTCCCAGGGGCCTAGCCAAAAACATTCGGTACTTC. It specifies CASSSPRGLAKNIRYF.